The T cell receptor beta chain described here comes from a study of neoadjuvant anti-PD-1 for oral cavity cancer. At the level of the study: Patients without progression received a fourth nivolumab dose around day 43, then surgical resection on days 50-56.

Findings and caveats of the study: Non-responders to neoadjuvant nivolumab had significantly more clonal PBMC T cells than responders. Higher pretreatment Treg/Th17 ratios tracked higher pretreatment blood clonality.

The assay was immunoSEQ multiplex PCR, and TCRdb's table has in-frame clones only and misses some. This repertoire shows over 15,000 clones, about 66% found once; its top ten account for approximately 3%. As concerns this clone: The target antigen is unknown.

V was shortened by 3 bases and J by 5 bases, with 8 bases between the two germline ends. Germline V gene sequence: CDR1 SGHAT, CDR2 FQNNGV. The length of the CDR3 is 13 residues. The V and J genes are TRBV11-2 and TRBJ1-5; D gene unclear. Specimen: PBMCs, collected before nivolumab (anti-PD-1) treatment. This clonotype originated in a person aged 35-79 years with oral cavity squamous cell carcinoma. CDR3 sequence (DNA): TGTGCCAGCAGCTTTGCCAGCTATCAGCCCCAGCATTTT. This encodes CASSFASYQPQHF.